This T cell receptor beta chain was obtained from a study of PD-L1 blockade in urothelial cancer (dated by TCRdb to the late 2010s). Study-level background: Therapy was started in the mid-2010s for all patients, and atezolizumab 1,200 mg was administered intravenously every 3 weeks. Twenty-five of 29 patients were identified as males with urothelial cancer of bladder origin, and a prior smoking history was reported by 18 of 29 patients. Patients had an ECOG performance status of 0 or 1 and had received between 0 and 3 prior chemotherapy regimens. Blood samples were analyzed 3 weeks after the start of treatment (second dose) and 6 weeks after the start of treatment. Blood samples yielded a median of roughly 140,000 T cells and tens of thousands of unique TCRs, with median clonality roughly 0.084. Somatic, immune and clinical correlates of response to PD-L1 blockade with atezolizumab in urothelial cancer were the focus of an exploratory multi-omic analysis. Pretreatment tumor samples and matched peripheral blood, collected serially before and after atezolizumab treatment, underwent TCR sequencing. Durable clinical benefit was defined as progression-free survival longer than 6 months, and TCR features were also tested against progression-free and overall survival. In the same patients who had TCR sequencing, pretreatment tumors also underwent whole exome sequencing and RNA sequencing. Durable clinical benefit was achieved by nine patients but not by the remaining 20. Some 29 patients had pretreatment blood TCR-seq, 24 had at least one posttreatment blood collection, and 24 had tumor TCR-seq.

The paper as a whole reports these results and caveats: Improved progression-free and overall survival was associated with having pretreatment peripheral blood TCR clonality below the median. Because of the small sample size (n ≈ 31) and the many exploratory analyses performed, the results are intended to be regarded as hypothesis-generating. At 3 weeks after the start of treatment, tumor-associated TCR clones in peripheral blood had expanded more in patients with durable benefit (n ≈ 20, p = 0.022).

About this clone itself: Its antigen is unknown. It has no much larger one-base neighbor in the sample; base qualities were not kept.

A cohort of some 29 patients with locally advanced or metastatic urothelial carcinoma, treated at Memorial Sloan Kettering on a trial protocol, was included. Peripheral blood mononuclear cells were collected pretreatment and during treatment, with between 1 and 8 total time points per patient. The Qiagen DNeasy Blood extraction kit was used to purify genomic DNA from total PBMCs and from tumor samples. PBMCs were collected pretreatment and during treatment, and were isolated and stored as previously described. The germline V gene specifies SGHAT as CDR1 and FQNNGV as CDR2. At the junction V is shortened by 4 bases and J by 3 bases; bases outside the gene matches: 13. The CDR3 numbers 17 residues from cysteine through phenylalanine. Just the 51-base CDR3 DNA is kept, in frame starting at base 1. Synthetic TCR analog templates were spiked into each PCR to estimate absolute template abundance from read counts. Using the immunoSEQ assay, TCRbeta CDR3 regions were amplified from genomic DNA with bias-controlled V and J gene primers. Sequencing of rearranged TCRbeta segments was performed at approximately 20X coverage. As for how the authors treated the data: Sequencing errors were corrected by clustering, and CDR3s were annotated against IMGT so that V, D and J genes could be assigned. Downstream analyses used only productive TCRbeta rearrangements, leaving out any out-of-frame or stop-codon sequences. Clonality was computed as one minus Shannon entropy normalized by the log of the number of unique productive sequences. Clones differing between time points or between blood and tumor were identified by Fisher's exact test with Benjamini-Hochberg correction at adjusted p below 0.01. Here the immuneACCESS table is served through TCRdb, limited to in-frame sequences with V and J called. Missing clones are a known gap in these copies; in checked studies unresolved V genes cover under half, and the rest lacks a known reason. Clonal size and the V and J genes are those of that table, whereas D and trimming came from the DNA. For this sample there are around 120,000 clones; roughly 88% appear just once. 2% to 3% of the sample comes from the top ten.

The TCR originated in a man in his fifties or sixties with urothelial cancer. The V gene is TRBV11-2 and the J gene is TRBJ2-3, with TRBD2 identical over 7 junction bases. The input for sequencing was PBMCs, taken around atezolizumab (anti-PD-L1) treatment. DNA sequence: TGTGCCAGCAGCTCAACGGTCGGCGGGAGTCGTACAGATACGCAGTATTTT. Its product reads: CASSSTVGGSRTDTQYF.